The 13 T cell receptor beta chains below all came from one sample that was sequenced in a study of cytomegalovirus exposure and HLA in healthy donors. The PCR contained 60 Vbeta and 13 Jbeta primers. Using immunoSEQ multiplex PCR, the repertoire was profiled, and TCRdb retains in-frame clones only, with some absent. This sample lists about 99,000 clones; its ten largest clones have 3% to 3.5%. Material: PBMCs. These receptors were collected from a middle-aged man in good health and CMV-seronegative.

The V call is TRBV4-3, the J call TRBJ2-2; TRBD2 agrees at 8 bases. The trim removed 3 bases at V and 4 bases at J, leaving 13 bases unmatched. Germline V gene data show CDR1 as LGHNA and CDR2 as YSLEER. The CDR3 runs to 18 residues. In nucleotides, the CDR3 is TGCGCCAGCAGCCAGCAAGAAGTAGCGGGGAGTATCACCGGGGAGCTGTTTTTT. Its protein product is CASSQQEVAGSITGELFF.

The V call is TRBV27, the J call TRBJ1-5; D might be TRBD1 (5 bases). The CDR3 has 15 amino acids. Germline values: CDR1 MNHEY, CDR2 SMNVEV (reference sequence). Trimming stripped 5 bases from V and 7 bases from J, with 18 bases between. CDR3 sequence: CASSRSWGVNQPQHF. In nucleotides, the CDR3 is TGTGCCAGCAGTCGCTCCTGGGGGGTTAACCAGCCCCAGCATTTT.

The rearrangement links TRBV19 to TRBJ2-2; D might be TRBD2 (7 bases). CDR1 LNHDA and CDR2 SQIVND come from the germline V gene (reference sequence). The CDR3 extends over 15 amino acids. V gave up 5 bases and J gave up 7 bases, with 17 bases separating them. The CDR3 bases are TGTGCCAGTAGTCCCGTGGCGGGGGCTAGCGGGGAGCTGTTTTTT. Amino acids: CASSPVAGASGELFF. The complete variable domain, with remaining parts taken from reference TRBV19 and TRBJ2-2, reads DGGITQSPKYLFRKEGQNVTLSCEQNLNHDAMYWYRQDPGQGLRLIYYSQIVNDFQKGDIAEGYSVSREKKESFPLTVTSAQKNPTAFYLCASSPVAGASGELFFGEGSRLTVL.

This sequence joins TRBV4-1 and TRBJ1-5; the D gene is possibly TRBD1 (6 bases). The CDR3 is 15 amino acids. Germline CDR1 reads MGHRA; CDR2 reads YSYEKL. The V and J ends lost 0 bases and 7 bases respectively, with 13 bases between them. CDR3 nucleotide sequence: TGCGCCAGCAGCCAAGAAATAGGACAGAGGCAGCCCCAGCATTTT. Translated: CASSQEIGQRQPQHF.

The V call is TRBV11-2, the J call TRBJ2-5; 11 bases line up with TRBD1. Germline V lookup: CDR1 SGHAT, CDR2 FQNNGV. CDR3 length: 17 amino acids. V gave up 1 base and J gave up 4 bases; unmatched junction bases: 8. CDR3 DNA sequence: TGTGCCAGCAGCTTAGTGGCCGGGACAGGGGGTTCAGAGACCCAGTACTTC. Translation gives CASSLVAGTGGSETQYF. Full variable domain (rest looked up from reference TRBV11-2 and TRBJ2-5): EAGVAQSPRYKIIEKRQSVAFWCNPISGHATLYWYQQILGQGPKLLIQFQNNGVVDDSQLPKDRFSAERLKGVDSTLKIQPAKLEDSAVYLCASSLVAGTGGSETQYFGPGTRLLVL.

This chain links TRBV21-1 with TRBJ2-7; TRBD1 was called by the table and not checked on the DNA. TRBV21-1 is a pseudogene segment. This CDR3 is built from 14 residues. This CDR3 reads CASKGEQVVYEQYF. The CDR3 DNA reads TGTGCCAGCAAGGGGGAACAGGTGGTCTACGAGCAGTACTTC.

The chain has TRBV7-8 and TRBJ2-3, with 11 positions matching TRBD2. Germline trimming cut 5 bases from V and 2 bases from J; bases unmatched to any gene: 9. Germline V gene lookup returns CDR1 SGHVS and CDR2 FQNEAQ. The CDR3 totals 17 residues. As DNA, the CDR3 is TGTGCCAGCAGCCGTAATTTACTAGCGGGAGCCACAGATACGCAGTATTTT. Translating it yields CASSRNLLAGATDTQYF. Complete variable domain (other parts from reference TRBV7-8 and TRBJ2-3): GAGVSQSPRYKVAKRGQDVALRCDPISGHVSLFWYQQALGQGPEFLTYFQNEAQLDKSGLPSDRFFAERPEGSVSTLKIQRTQQEDSAVYLCASSRNLLAGATDTQYFGPGTRLTVL.

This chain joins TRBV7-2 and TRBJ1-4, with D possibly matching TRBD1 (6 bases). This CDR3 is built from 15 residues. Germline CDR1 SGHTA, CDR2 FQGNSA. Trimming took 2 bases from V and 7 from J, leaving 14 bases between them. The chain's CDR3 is CASSLTGWGGEKLFF. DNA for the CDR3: TGTGCCAGCAGCTTAACAGGGTGGGGGGGTGAAAAACTGTTTTTT.

The CDR3 sequence is CASSKSGTLLPEAFF. CDR3 DNA: TGTGCCAGCAGCAAATCGGGTACACTCTTGCCCGAAGCTTTCTTT. This chain connects TRBV21-1 to TRBJ1-1. TRBV21-1 is a recognized pseudogene. The CDR3 has 15 residues.

The CDR3 here is CSVEQGERPYEQYF. The CDR3 nucleotides read TGCAGCGTTGAACAGGGGGAAAGGCCCTACGAGCAGTACTTC. The V call is TRBV29-1, the J call TRBJ2-7; 7 nucleotides match TRBD1. This CDR3 is 14 amino acids long. Germline V gene lookup returns CDR1 SQVTM and CDR2 ANQGSEA. The V and J ends lost 2 bases and 2 bases, in that order; junction bases with no gene match: 6.

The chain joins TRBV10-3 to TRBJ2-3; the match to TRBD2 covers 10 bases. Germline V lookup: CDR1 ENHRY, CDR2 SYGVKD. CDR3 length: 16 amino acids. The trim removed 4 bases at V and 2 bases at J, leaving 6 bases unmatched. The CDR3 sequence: CAISASGSSPTDTQYF. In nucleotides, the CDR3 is TGTGCCATCAGTGCTAGCGGGAGCTCCCCCACAGATACGCAGTATTTT.

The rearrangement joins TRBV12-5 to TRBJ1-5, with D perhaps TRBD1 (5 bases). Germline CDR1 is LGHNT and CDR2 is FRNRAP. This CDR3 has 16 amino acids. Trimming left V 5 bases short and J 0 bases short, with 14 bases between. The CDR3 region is CASGLIRDYSNQPQHF. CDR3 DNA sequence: TGTGCTAGTGGTCTCATAAGGGACTATAGCAATCAGCCCCAGCATTTT.

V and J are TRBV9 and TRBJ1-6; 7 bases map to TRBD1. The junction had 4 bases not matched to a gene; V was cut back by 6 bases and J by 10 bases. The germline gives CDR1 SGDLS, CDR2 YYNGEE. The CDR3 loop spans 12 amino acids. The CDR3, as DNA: TGTGCCAGCAAGGACAGGCCATCACCCCTCCACTTT. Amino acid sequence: CASKDRPSPLHF. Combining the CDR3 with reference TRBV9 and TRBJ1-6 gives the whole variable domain DSGVTQTPKHLITATGQRVTLRCSPRSGDLSVYWYQQSLDQGLQFLIQYYNGEERAKGNILERFSAQQFPDLHSELNLSSLELGDSALYFCASKDRPSPLHFGNGTRLTVT.